Listed below are T cell receptor beta chains from one sample, sequenced in a study of post-analysis software for immune sequencing data. TCRdb recomputed calls from the PCR reads with MiXCR, one row per CDR3 protein. The table records 750,000 to 900,000 distinct CDR3 sequences, about half of them present only once. The sequencing input was blood. These receptors were collected from a girl between 10 and 17 years old with multiple sclerosis. CDR3s include the opening cysteine and the closing phenylalanine or tryptophan. The D gene is left open where the match is weak. Some rows have no size entry. The others give once, few or many, or a class for an expanded clone.

J: TRBJ2-3
D: TRBD2
V: TRBV20-1
size: once
length: 13
CDR3: CSALSGSTDTQYF
DNA: TGCAGTGCTCTGAGCGGGAGTACAGATACGCAGTATTTT

J: TRBJ2-5
D: -
V: TRBV29-1
size: -
length: 13
CDR3: CSVDSGQTKTQYF
DNA: TGCAGCGTTGACTCTGGGCAGACGAAGACCCAGTACTTC

J: TRBJ2-7
D: -
V: TRBV10-2
size: few
length: 12
CDR3: CASSEAGYEQYF
DNA: TGCGCCAGCAGTGAGGCGGGATACGAGCAGTACTTC

J: TRBJ2-3
D: -
V: TRBV18
size: -
length: 16
CDR3: CASSPRAPVSTDTQYF
DNA: TGTGCCAGCTCACCAAGGGCCCCGGTTAGCACAGATACGCAGTATTTT

J: TRBJ2-1
D: -
V: TRBV7-2
size: few
length: 15
CDR3: CASSPRGNSYNEQFF
DNA: TGTGCCAGCTCCCCGCGGGGAAACTCGTACAATGAGCAGTTCTTC

J: TRBJ2-7
D: -
V: TRBV18
size: -
length: 15
CDR3: CASSLRPAGAYEQYF
DNA: TGTGCCAGCTCACTAAGACCAGCTGGGGCCTACGAGCAGTACTTC

J: TRBJ2-3
D: -
V: TRBV2
size: -
length: 15
CDR3: CASSEELGSADTQYF
DNA: TGTGCCAGCAGTGAAGAGTTAGGAAGCGCAGATACGCAGTATTTT

J: TRBJ2-1
D: TRBD2
V: TRBV24-1
size: few
length: 16
CDR3: CATSDPGTSSYNEQFF
DNA: TGTGCCACCAGTGATCCGGGGACTAGCAGCTACAATGAGCAGTTCTTC

J: TRBJ1-1
D: -
V: TRBV20-1
size: few
length: 14
CDR3: CSAPEGNGGTEAFF
DNA: TGCAGTGCCCCGGAGGGGAACGGCGGCACTGAAGCTTTCTTT

J: TRBJ2-1
D: -
V: TRBV20-1
size: few
length: 14
CDR3: CSARDLVDYNEQFF
DNA: TGCAGTGCTAGAGATCTTGTAGACTACAATGAGCAGTTCTTC